The following is a T cell receptor (beta chain) sequence with its context. How the authors handled the data: By means of reference gene primer amplification, nucleated cell counts were estimated. The data were produced by immunoSEQ multiplex PCR, yet TCRdb's version contains in-frame clones alone and is incomplete. The V and J calls and clone size come from that table; D and trimming were worked out from the DNA. The table lists 250,000 to 300,000 clones, 70% to 90% of them singletons. Adults between about 18 and 89 years of age took part from 24 US areas. Cohort assignment relied on participant-reported clinical history. The data are from a study of blood T cell repertoires in COVID-19. Germline CDR1 reads SGHVS; CDR2 reads FQNEAQ. Between the trimmed V and J ends, which lost 7 bases and 0 bases, there was a span of 6 bases. This CDR3 region has 13 residues.

The clonotype was recovered from a man younger than 35 who had recovered from COVID-19. The V and J genes are TRBV7-8 and TRBJ2-2, with a tentative D call TRBD1 (5 bases). The sample comprised PBMCs or T cells enriched from blood (not recorded which). The CDR3 is CASTTANTGELFF. CDR3 coding DNA: TGTGCCAGCACGACAGCGAACACCGGGGAGCTGTTTTTT.